The entry that follows covers one TCR beta chain sequence. As yet, its antigen is unknown. The CDR3 is made up of 15 amino acids. Trimming cost V 3 bases and J 4 bases; bases outside gene matches: 9. CDR1 and CDR2 from the germline V gene are SEHNR and FQNEAQ (reference sequence). TCRdb's table, derived via immunoSEQ multiplex PCR, lists solely in-frame clones and lacks some. The sample has around 110,000 clones, around 94% seen once. The data originate from a study of T cell responses to AZD1222 COVID-19 vaccine. Study outcomes and limitations: Reportedly, close to half of spike-specific TCRs are directed against unmutated variant regions. The donor cohort was predominantly white British with a female majority, and clonal diversity may have been underestimated. The number of AZD1222 recipients seropositive at baseline was only 5 to 7. With two AZD1222 doses given, Spike-specific TCR breadth and depth both rose.

V gene TRBV7-9 combines with J gene TRBJ2-7; the match to TRBD2 covers 7 bases. The sequences come from peripheral blood, collected 28 days after the second AZD1222 dose. This receptor was identified in an adult who received the AZD1222 COVID-19 vaccine. CDR3 sequence: CASSFNGAGEYEQYF. For the CDR3, the DNA is TGTGCCAGCAGCTTCAACGGGGCGGGAGAGTACGAGCAGTACTTC.